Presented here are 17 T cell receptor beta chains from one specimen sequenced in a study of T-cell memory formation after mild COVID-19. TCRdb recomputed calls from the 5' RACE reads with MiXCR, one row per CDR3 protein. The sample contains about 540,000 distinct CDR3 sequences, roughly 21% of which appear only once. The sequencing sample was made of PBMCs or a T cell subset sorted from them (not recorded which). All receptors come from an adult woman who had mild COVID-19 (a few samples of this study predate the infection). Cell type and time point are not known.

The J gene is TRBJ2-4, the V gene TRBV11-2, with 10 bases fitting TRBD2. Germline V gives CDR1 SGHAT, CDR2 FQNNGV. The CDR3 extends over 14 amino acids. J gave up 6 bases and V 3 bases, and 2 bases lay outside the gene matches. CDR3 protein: CASSFSSGRNIQYF. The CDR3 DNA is TGTGCCAGCAGCTTTTCTAGCGGGAGAAACATTCAGTACTTC.

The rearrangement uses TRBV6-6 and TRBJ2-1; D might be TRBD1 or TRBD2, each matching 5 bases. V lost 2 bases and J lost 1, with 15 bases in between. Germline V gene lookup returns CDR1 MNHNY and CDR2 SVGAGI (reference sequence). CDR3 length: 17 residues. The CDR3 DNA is TGTGCCAGCAGTTACCAGACGGACACTAGATCCTACAATGAGCAGTTCTTC. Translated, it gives CASSYQTDTRSYNEQFF.

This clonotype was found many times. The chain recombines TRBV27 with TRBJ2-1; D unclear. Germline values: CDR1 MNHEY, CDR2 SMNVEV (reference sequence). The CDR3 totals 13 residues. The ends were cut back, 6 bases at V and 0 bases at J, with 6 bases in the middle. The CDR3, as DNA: TGTGCCAGCAGCGGTACCTCCTACAATGAGCAGTTCTTC. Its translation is CASSGTSYNEQFF.

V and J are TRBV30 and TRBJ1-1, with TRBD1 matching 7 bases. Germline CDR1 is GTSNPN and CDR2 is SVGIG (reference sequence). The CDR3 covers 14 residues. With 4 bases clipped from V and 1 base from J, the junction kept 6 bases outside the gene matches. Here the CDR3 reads CAWIARDRNTEAFF. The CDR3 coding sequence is TGTGCCTGGATTGCCCGGGACAGGAACACTGAAGCTTTCTTT.

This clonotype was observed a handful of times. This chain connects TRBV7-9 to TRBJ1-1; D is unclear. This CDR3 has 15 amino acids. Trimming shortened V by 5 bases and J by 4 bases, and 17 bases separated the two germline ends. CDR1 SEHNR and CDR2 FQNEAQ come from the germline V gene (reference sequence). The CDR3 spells CASSPTLGLVTEAFF. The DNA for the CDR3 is TGTGCCAGCAGCCCCACCTTGGGGTTGGTCACTGAAGCTTTCTTT. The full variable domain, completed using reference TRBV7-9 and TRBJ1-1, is DTGVSQNPRHKITKRGQNVTFRCDPISEHNRLYWYRQTLGQGPEFLTYFQNEAQLEKSRLLSDRFSAERPKGSFSTLEIQRTEQGDSAMYLCASSPTLGLVTEAFFGQGTRLTVV.

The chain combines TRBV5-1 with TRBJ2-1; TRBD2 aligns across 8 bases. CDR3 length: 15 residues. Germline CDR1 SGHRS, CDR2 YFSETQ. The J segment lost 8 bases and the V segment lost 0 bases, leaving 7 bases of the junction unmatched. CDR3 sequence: CASSLAGGPIDEQFF. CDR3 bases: TGCGCCAGCAGCTTGGCGGGAGGGCCGATTGATGAGCAGTTCTTC.

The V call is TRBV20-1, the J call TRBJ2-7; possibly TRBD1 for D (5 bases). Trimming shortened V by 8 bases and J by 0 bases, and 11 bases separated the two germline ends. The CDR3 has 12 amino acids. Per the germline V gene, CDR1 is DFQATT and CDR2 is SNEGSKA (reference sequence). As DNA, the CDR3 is TGCAGTACCACAGGAAACTCCTACGAGCAGTACTTC. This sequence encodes CSTTGNSYEQYF.

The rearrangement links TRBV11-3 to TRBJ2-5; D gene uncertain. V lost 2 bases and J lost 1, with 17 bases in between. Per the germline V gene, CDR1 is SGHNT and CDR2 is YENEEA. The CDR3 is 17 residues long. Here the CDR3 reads CASSLHNRAVVQETQYF. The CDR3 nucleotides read TGTGCCAGCAGCTTACACAATCGGGCTGTCGTCCAAGAGACCCAGTACTTC.

This chain's CDR3 is CATSGSGQPQHF. The CDR3 DNA sequence: TGTGCCACCAGTGGCTCGGGGCAGCCCCAGCATTTT. The chain couples TRBV24-1 to TRBJ1-5; D is undetermined. The V and J ends lost 5 bases and 7 bases respectively, with 8 bases between them. The CDR3 is 12 residues long. Germline assignment: CDR1 KGHDR and CDR2 SFDVKD.

The CDR3 DNA reads TGTGCCAGCAGCCTGGGGGGACAACCCGAAGCTTTCTTT. This sequence encodes CASSLGGQPEAFF. The chain joins TRBV7-9 to TRBJ1-1, with D possibly matching TRBD1 (6 bases). CDR1 is SEHNR and CDR2 is FQNEAQ in the germline V gene (reference sequence). V was trimmed by 5 bases and J by 8 bases, leaving 15 bases between them. The CDR3 length is 13 residues.

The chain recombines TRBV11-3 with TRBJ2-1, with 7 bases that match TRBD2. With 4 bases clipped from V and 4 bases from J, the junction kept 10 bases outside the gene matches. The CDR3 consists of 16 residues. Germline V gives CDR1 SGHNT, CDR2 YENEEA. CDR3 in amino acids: CASSSRAGPLYNEQFF. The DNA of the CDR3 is TGTGCCAGCAGCTCCAGAGCGGGGCCACTGTACAATGAGCAGTTCTTC. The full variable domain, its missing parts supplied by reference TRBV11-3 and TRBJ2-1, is EAGVVQSPRYKIIEKKQPVAFWCNPISGHNTLYWYLQNLGQGPELLIRYENEEAVDDSQLPKDRFSAERLKGVDSTLKIQPAELGDSAVYLCASSSRAGPLYNEQFFGPGTRLTVL.

CDR3 protein: CAWSPSKIQGVFKNTQYF. The CDR3 DNA follows: TGTGCCTGGAGTCCCTCGAAGATACAGGGGGTTTTTAAGAATACGCAGTATTTT. V and J are TRBV30 and TRBJ2-3; 8 bases fit TRBD1. V lost 2 bases and J lost 7; bases outside the gene matches: 20. Germline V CDR1 and CDR2: GTSNPN, SVGIG (reference sequence). The CDR3 length is 18 residues.

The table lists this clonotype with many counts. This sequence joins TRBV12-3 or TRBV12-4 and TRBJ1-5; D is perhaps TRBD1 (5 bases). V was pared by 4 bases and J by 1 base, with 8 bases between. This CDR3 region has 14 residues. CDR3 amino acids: CASSSDTSNQPQHF. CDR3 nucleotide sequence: TGTGCCAGCAGTTCGGACACCAGCAATCAGCCCCAGCATTTT.

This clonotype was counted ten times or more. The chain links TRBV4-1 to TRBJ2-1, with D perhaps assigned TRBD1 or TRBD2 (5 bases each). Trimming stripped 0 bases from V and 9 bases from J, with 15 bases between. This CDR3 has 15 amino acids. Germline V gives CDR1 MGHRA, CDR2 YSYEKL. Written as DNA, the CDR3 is TGCGCCAGCAGCCAAGATCCCACCGGGACGGGTGAGCAGTTCTTC. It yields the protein CASSQDPTGTGEQFF.

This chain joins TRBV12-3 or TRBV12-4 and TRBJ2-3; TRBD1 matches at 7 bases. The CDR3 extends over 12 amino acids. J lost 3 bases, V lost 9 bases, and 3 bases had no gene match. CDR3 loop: CASRQGTDTQYF. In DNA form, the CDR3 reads TGTGCCAGTCGACAGGGAACAGATACGCAGTATTTT.

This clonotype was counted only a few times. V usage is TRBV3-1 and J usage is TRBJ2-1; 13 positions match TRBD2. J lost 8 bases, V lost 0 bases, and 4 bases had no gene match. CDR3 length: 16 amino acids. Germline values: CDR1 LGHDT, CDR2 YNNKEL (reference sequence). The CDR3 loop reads CASSQDWTSGGHEQFF. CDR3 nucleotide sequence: TGTGCCAGCAGCCAAGATTGGACTAGCGGGGGCCATGAGCAGTTCTTC.

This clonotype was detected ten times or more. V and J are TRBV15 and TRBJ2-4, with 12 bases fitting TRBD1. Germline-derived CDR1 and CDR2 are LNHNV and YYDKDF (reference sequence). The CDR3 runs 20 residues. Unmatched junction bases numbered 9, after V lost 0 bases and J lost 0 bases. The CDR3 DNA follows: TGTGCCACCAGCAGAGATTGGGGGACAGGGGGCCAAAAAGCCAAAAACATTCAGTACTTC. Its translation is CATSRDWGTGGQKAKNIQYF.